These 12 T cell receptor beta chains were all obtained from the same sample, sequenced in a study of shared clonotypes between healthy human individuals. Only in-frame clones appear in the TCRdb table, and some are missing; sequencing was by immunoSEQ multiplex PCR. Of about 2,500,000 clones listed, about 92% were seen once; the top ten hold over 0.12%. The sequenced sample consisted of naive CD4+ T cells sorted from blood. Subset described: CD45RA+ positively selected. These receptors were obtained from a man in his late teens or twenties in good health.

The chain carries TRBV30 and TRBJ1-1; no reliable D call. The V and J ends lost 2 bases and 2 bases respectively, with 18 bases between them. Germline assignment: CDR1 GTSNPN and CDR2 SVGIG (reference sequence). The CDR3 extends over 16 amino acids. CDR3 protein: CAWSRRAVGANTEAFF. CDR3 coding DNA: TGTGCCTGGAGTAGGAGGGCAGTTGGCGCTAACACTGAAGCTTTCTTT.

The chain uses TRBV6-6 and TRBJ1-1; TRBD1 is a possible D gene (5 bases). This CDR3 region has 15 residues. The V end lost 4 bases, the J end lost 5 bases, and 17 bases lay between the germline ends. In germline, CDR1 is MNHNY, CDR2 SVGAGI (reference sequence). The CDR3 nucleotides read TGTGCCAGCAGTTCCCCACAGGAGGTGGGGACTGAAGCTTTCTTT. This translates into CASSSPQEVGTEAFF.

This chain uses TRBV30 with TRBJ1-5; D call uncertain. The CDR3 contains 14 residues. V was clipped by 4 bases and J by 0 bases, with 10 bases between them. Germline CDR1 is GTSNPN and CDR2 is SVGIG (reference sequence). The DNA of the CDR3 is TGTGCCTGGAAACCCGCTAATAGCAATCAGCCCCAGCATTTT. This encodes CAWKPANSNQPQHF.

Notes on this clone: Within the sample, other DNA sequences also encode this same CDR3. This chain links TRBV10-3 with TRBJ2-7; no definite D call. The CDR3 has 12 residues. The germline V gene has CDR1 ENHRY and CDR2 SYGVKD. The germline V and J ends were trimmed by 0 bases and 7 bases, with 7 bases remaining between them. Here the CDR3 reads CAISESTGEQYF. The CDR3 DNA sequence: TGTGCCATCAGTGAGTCGACGGGTGAGCAGTACTTC.

The V and J genes are TRBV7-2 and TRBJ1-1; D unclear. The CDR3 spans 13 residues. Per germline, CDR1 SGHTA and CDR2 FQGNSA. Deletions cut 5 bases from V and 1 base from J, with 8 bases between. The CDR3 spells CASSVNRNTEAFF. CDR3 nucleotide sequence: TGTGCCAGCAGCGTAAACAGGAACACTGAAGCTTTCTTT. Based on the CDR3 plus reference TRBV7-2 and TRBJ1-1, the full variable domain is GAGVSQSPSNKVTEKGKDVELRCDPISGHTALYWYRQSLGQGLEFLIYFQGNSAPDKSGLPSDRFSAERTGGSVSTLTIQRTQQEDSAVYLCASSVNRNTEAFFGQGTRLTVV.

The chain couples TRBV28 to TRBJ2-7, with TRBD2 as a possible D gene (6 bases). This CDR3 region has 16 residues. CDR1 is MDHEN and CDR2 is SYDVKM in the germline V gene. V was trimmed by 6 bases and J by 0 bases, leaving 18 bases between them. The CDR3 nucleotides are TGTGCCAGCAGCCGCCCTGGGACCGGGAGCTCCTACGAGCAGTACTTC. This sequence encodes CASSRPGTGSSYEQYF.

This rearrangement joins TRBV6-5 to TRBJ2-4, with TRBD1 matching over 7 bases. Germline V gene data show CDR1 as MNHEY and CDR2 as SVGAGI. This CDR3 has 14 residues. J gave up 7 bases and V 6 bases, and 9 bases lay outside the gene matches. The CDR3 is CASSPGTATNIQYF. Written as DNA, the CDR3 is TGTGCCAGCAGCCCCGGGACAGCTACCAACATTCAGTACTTC.

V and J are TRBV4-1 and TRBJ2-1, with 10 positions matching TRBD1. In germline, CDR1 is MGHRA, CDR2 YSYEKL. This CDR3 has 18 residues. V lost 1 base, J lost 4 bases, and 10 bases stayed unmatched. CDR3 DNA: TGCGCCAGCAGCCAAGGGGCCACCGGGACAGGGGCTTACAATGAGCAGTTCTTC. This gives the protein CASSQGATGTGAYNEQFF.

The chain uses TRBV13 and TRBJ2-7; D tentatively reads TRBD1 or TRBD2 (5 bases each). The V gene's germline CDR1 is PRHDT and CDR2 FYEKMQ (reference sequence). Trimming left V 5 bases short and J 0 bases short, with 14 bases between. The CDR3 is made up of 15 amino acids. The CDR3 loop is CASSARATSSYEQYF. DNA of the CDR3: TGTGCCAGCAGCGCCAGGGCCACTAGCTCCTACGAGCAGTACTTC.

About this clone: The same CDR3 arises from other DNA sequences in this sample as well. The rearrangement joins TRBV28 to TRBJ1-1, with 7 bases aligning to TRBD1. Germline V gives CDR1 MDHEN, CDR2 SYDVKM. V dropped 6 bases and J dropped 2; count of bases not matched to a gene: 6. This CDR3 is 14 amino acids long. The CDR3 reads CASRPGTANTEAFF. The DNA for the CDR3 is TGTGCCAGCAGACCCGGGACAGCAAACACTGAAGCTTTCTTT. Variable domain in full (rest from reference TRBV28 and TRBJ1-1): DVKVTQSSRYLVKRTGEKVFLECVQDMDHENMFWYRQDPGLGLRLIYFSYDVKMKEKGDIPEGYSVSREKKERFSLILESASTNQTSMYLCASRPGTANTEAFFGQGTRLTVV.

The chain joins TRBV6-1 to TRBJ1-5; D unclear. The CDR3 contains 15 residues. The V gene's germline CDR1 is MNHNS and CDR2 SASEGT. V was clipped by 4 bases and J by 2 bases, with 12 bases between them. The CDR3 bases are TGTGCCAGCAGTGTAAGGGTTTACGGCAATCAGCCCCAGCATTTT. This encodes CASSVRVYGNQPQHF.

The V gene is TRBV19, the J gene TRBJ2-2; 10 nucleotides line up with TRBD2. The CDR3 covers 17 residues. J was trimmed by 5 bases and V by 2 bases; bases with no gene match: 8. Germline V gene sequence: CDR1 LNHDA, CDR2 SQIVND (reference sequence). The CDR3 is CASSISGRVAGTGELFF. CDR3 bases: TGTGCCAGTAGTATAAGCGGGAGGGTAGCGGGGACCGGGGAGCTGTTTTTT.